A selection of T cell receptor beta chains follows, all from one sample in a study of T cells after yellow fever vaccination. TCRdb itself ran the 5' RACE reads through MiXCR, one entry per CDR3 protein. The sample includes about 370,000 distinct CDR3 sequences, roughly 11% of them seen just once. The sequences come from PBMCs, collected on the day of the first yellow fever vaccination. These TCRs come from a man between 18 and 35 years old who received the YFV17D yellow fever vaccine. Both conserved end residues are part of each CDR3. Fields, in order: CDR3 DNA, CDR3 protein, J gene, D gene, V gene, clone size. D genes are given only for firm matches. Clone size is not always given. Where it is, it says once, few, many or a class for expanded clones.

CDR3 DNA: TGTGCCAGCAGCTCAGCCAGGGGGTTGTACCAGCAGTACTTC; CDR3 protein: CASSSARGLYQQYF; J gene: TRBJ2-7; D gene: TRBD1; V gene: TRBV7-8; clone size: few
CDR3 DNA: TGTGCCAGCAGTGACTCTGGGCAGGGTGACACCGGGGAGCTGTTTTTT; CDR3 protein: CASSDSGQGDTGELFF; J gene: TRBJ2-2; D gene: .; V gene: TRBV25-1; clone size: few
CDR3 DNA: TGCGCCAGCAGCCCCGGGAGCGTTGGGAATGAGCAGTTCTTC; CDR3 protein: CASSPGSVGNEQFF; J gene: TRBJ2-1; D gene: .; V gene: TRBV5-1; clone size: few
CDR3 DNA: TGTGCCAGCAGCTTGCAGGGACTAGCGGCCTACAATGAGCAGTTCTTC; CDR3 protein: CASSLQGLAAYNEQFF; J gene: TRBJ2-1; D gene: TRBD2; V gene: TRBV5-6; clone size: .
CDR3 DNA: TGTGCCAGCAGCGCGTTAGCGGGGGCTTACAATGAGCAGTTCTTC; CDR3 protein: CASSALAGAYNEQFF; J gene: TRBJ2-1; D gene: TRBD2; V gene: TRBV7-3; clone size: many
CDR3 DNA: TGCGCCAGCAGCTTGGAGGCGCCAGAAGAGACCCAGTACTTC; CDR3 protein: CASSLEAPEETQYF; J gene: TRBJ2-5; D gene: .; V gene: TRBV5-1; clone size: few
CDR3 DNA: TGTGCCAGCAGCCAGGGACAGCTCACAGATACGCAGTATTTT; CDR3 protein: CASSQGQLTDTQYF; J gene: TRBJ2-3; D gene: TRBD1; V gene: TRBV5-8; clone size: .
CDR3 DNA: TGTGCCAGCAGCAACAAGAGCCAAGAGACCCAGTACTTC; CDR3 protein: CASSNKSQETQYF; J gene: TRBJ2-5; D gene: .; V gene: TRBV12-3/TRBV12-4; clone size: many
CDR3 DNA: TGTGCCAGCTCGGCCCTAGGGGGCTACACCTTC; CDR3 protein: CASSALGGYTF; J gene: TRBJ1-2; D gene: .; V gene: TRBV13; clone size: few
CDR3 DNA: TGTGCCAGCAGCGCCCGGACTAGCGGGGGGGCATCTGAGCAGTTCTTC; CDR3 protein: CASSARTSGGASEQFF; J gene: TRBJ2-1; D gene: TRBD2; V gene: TRBV9; clone size: few
CDR3 DNA: TGCAGTGCGGACCGACGGCTCAATGAGCAGTTCTTC; CDR3 protein: CSADRRLNEQFF; J gene: TRBJ2-1; D gene: .; V gene: TRBV20-1; clone size: many
CDR3 DNA: TGTACCTGCAGTTTAGCTTTATTACAACTATATGGAGGCTACACCTTC; CDR3 protein: CTCSLALLQLYGGYTF; J gene: TRBJ1-2; D gene: .; V gene: TRBV12-3/TRBV12-4; clone size: .
CDR3 DNA: TGCGCCAGCAGCTCGGACGGGGGGAGCCTTAACTATGGCTACACCTTC; CDR3 protein: CASSSDGGSLNYGYTF; J gene: TRBJ1-2; D gene: .; V gene: TRBV5-1; clone size: .
CDR3 DNA: TGTGCCAGCAGCATGGCTTCAGGGTTCGATACGCAGTATTTT; CDR3 protein: CASSMASGFDTQYF; J gene: TRBJ2-3; D gene: .; V gene: TRBV28; clone size: many
CDR3 DNA: TGTGCCAGCAGCCAAATGGGGGGTCAAGAGACCCAGTACTTC; CDR3 protein: CASSQMGGQETQYF; J gene: TRBJ2-5; D gene: .; V gene: TRBV7-3; clone size: few
CDR3 DNA: TGTGCCAGCAGCTTAGTCGCTGGCGGGGAGCTGTTTTTT; CDR3 protein: CASSLVAGGELFF; J gene: TRBJ2-2; D gene: .; V gene: TRBV7-6; clone size: .
CDR3 DNA: TGCAGTGCTAGAACAGGGGGAGAGCAGTACTTC; CDR3 protein: CSARTGGEQYF; J gene: TRBJ2-7; D gene: TRBD1; V gene: TRBV20-1; clone size: .
CDR3 DNA: TGTGCCACCAGCAGAGGAGCGGGGAGCACAGATACGCAGTATTTT; CDR3 protein: CATSRGAGSTDTQYF; J gene: TRBJ2-3; D gene: TRBD2; V gene: TRBV15; clone size: many
CDR3 DNA: TGTGCCAGCAGCTTAGCGGCGGTGCTTCTAGCGGGGGGGGGTACCTACCAAGAGACCCAGTACTTC; CDR3 protein: CASSLAAVLLAGGGTYQETQYF; J gene: TRBJ2-5; D gene: TRBD2; V gene: TRBV11-1; clone size: .
CDR3 DNA: TGCAGTGCTTGGGTAAGCACAGATACGCAGTATTTT; CDR3 protein: CSAWVSTDTQYF; J gene: TRBJ2-3; D gene: .; V gene: TRBV20-1; clone size: few
CDR3 DNA: TGCGCCAGCGGCGTAAAGACCGGAGTTAATGGGCAGTTCTTC; CDR3 protein: CASGVKTGVNGQFF; J gene: TRBJ2-1; D gene: .; V gene: TRBV4-1; clone size: .
CDR3 DNA: TGTGCCAGCAGCGTATCAGGGGATCCCGGGGAGCTGTTTTTT; CDR3 protein: CASSVSGDPGELFF; J gene: TRBJ2-2; D gene: .; V gene: TRBV9; clone size: few
CDR3 DNA: TGTGCCAGCAGCCCAGGGACCCTCTACAATGAGCAGTTCTTC; CDR3 protein: CASSPGTLYNEQFF; J gene: TRBJ2-1; D gene: .; V gene: TRBV7-3; clone size: once
CDR3 DNA: TGCGCCAGCAGCCAAGAAAGACTAGCGGGGGACAATGAGCAGTTCTTC; CDR3 protein: CASSQERLAGDNEQFF; J gene: TRBJ2-1; D gene: TRBD2; V gene: TRBV4-1; clone size: few
CDR3 DNA: TGTGCCAGCAGTACTACGGGACAGGAAGTTTTT; CDR3 protein: CASSTTGQEVF; J gene: TRBJ2-2; D gene: TRBD1; V gene: TRBV12-3/TRBV12-4; clone size: many
CDR3 DNA: TGCAGCGTTGAAGGGGGAAGGATTCTGCCTGGCTACACCTTC; CDR3 protein: CSVEGGRILPGYTF; J gene: TRBJ1-2; D gene: .; V gene: TRBV29-1; clone size: few
CDR3 DNA: TGTGCCAGCTCACCACCTGAAGGGCCCCTGCTCGGGGAGCTGTTTTTT; CDR3 protein: CASSPPEGPLLGELFF; J gene: TRBJ2-2; D gene: .; V gene: TRBV18; clone size: .
CDR3 DNA: TGTGCCAGCAGCTTAGCTCGGACGGTCTATGGCTACACCTTC; CDR3 protein: CASSLARTVYGYTF; J gene: TRBJ1-2; D gene: .; V gene: TRBV7-8; clone size: .
CDR3 DNA: TGCAGCGTTGTTCATGGCAACTATGGCTACACCTTC; CDR3 protein: CSVVHGNYGYTF; J gene: TRBJ1-2; D gene: .; V gene: TRBV29-1; clone size: .
CDR3 DNA: TGTGCCAGCAGTTACCCCAGCAGTCTAGGTCAGCCCCAGCATTTT; CDR3 protein: CASSYPSSLGQPQHF; J gene: TRBJ1-5; D gene: .; V gene: TRBV6-2/TRBV6-3; clone size: few
CDR3 DNA: TGCAGGGGGTGGACAGGGGAGAACACTGAAGCTTTCTTT; CDR3 protein: CRGWTGENTEAFF; J gene: TRBJ1-1; D gene: TRBD1; V gene: TRBV20-1; clone size: .
CDR3 DNA: TGCGCCAGCAGTCCAGGACAGGGATCGGCGCAGTATTTT; CDR3 protein: CASSPGQGSAQYF; J gene: TRBJ2-3; D gene: TRBD1; V gene: TRBV5-1; clone size: .
CDR3 DNA: TGCAGTGCCCCTGCGGGGTCGAACACCGGGGAGCTGTTTTTT; CDR3 protein: CSAPAGSNTGELFF; J gene: TRBJ2-2; D gene: .; V gene: TRBV20-1; clone size: .
CDR3 DNA: TGCGCCAGCAGCTTGGACAGATACACAGATACGCAGTATTTT; CDR3 protein: CASSLDRYTDTQYF; J gene: TRBJ2-3; D gene: .; V gene: TRBV5-1; clone size: few
CDR3 DNA: TGTGCCAGCAGTTTACAGGTGTACAATGAGCAGTTCTTC; CDR3 protein: CASSLQVYNEQFF; J gene: TRBJ2-1; D gene: .; V gene: TRBV12-3/TRBV12-4; clone size: many
CDR3 DNA: TGTGCCAGCAGCGTAGGTACACCAAACTATGGCTACACCTTC; CDR3 protein: CASSVGTPNYGYTF; J gene: TRBJ1-2; D gene: .; V gene: TRBV9; clone size: .
CDR3 DNA: TGTGCCAGCAACGAACAGGGGGAAGAGACCCAGTACTTC; CDR3 protein: CASNEQGEETQYF; J gene: TRBJ2-5; D gene: TRBD1; V gene: TRBV9; clone size: few